This entry concerns a single TCR beta chain. The target of this receptor is not known. The sample holds no much larger clone one base away, and base qualities are not on file. This record belongs to a study of blood T cell repertoires in COVID-19 (dated by TCRdb to about 2020). About the study as a whole: The collaborator samples originated in the United States, Italy and Spain and spanned the acute and convalescent phases of COVID-19. The dataset comprised deeply sampled blood TCRbeta repertoires from subjects exposed to, actively infected with, or recovered from COVID-19. Where available, HLA class I and class II types were taken from metadata supplied by the sample provider and were not determined by assay-based typing. The repertoires were made available in a free public database intended to serve as a resource for research on the immune response to SARS-CoV-2. Sample metadata almost always included a de-identified subject ID, COVID-19 status, age in years and sex. Samples were obtained from the ongoing ImmuneRACE study (first 160 participants) and from 1,254 subjects provided by 6 global collaborators. The material from the prospective study consisted of cDNA or gDNA derived from T cells, B-cell-depleted T cells, or PBMCs.

The V end loses 5 bases and the J end loses 1 base, and a stretch of 14 bases separates them. CDR1 and CDR2, looked up from the germline V gene (reference sequence), are SEHNR and FQNEAQ. The CDR3 runs 15 amino acids, cysteine and phenylalanine included. The entry retains the CDR3 DNA only, 45 bases that are in frame from base 1. TCRbeta CDR3 regions were amplified from genomic DNA using the immunoSEQ Assay, a bias-controlled multiplex PCR. The original pipeline was this. The number of nucleated cells in each sample was estimated by amplification of reference gene primers within the assay. Sequence reads were collapsed and filtered to measure the absolute abundance of every unique TCRbeta CDR3 rearrangement. For each sample, productive Simpson clonality was calculated by taking the square root of Simpson's diversity index across productive rearrangements. As stored in TCRdb, this immuneACCESS dataset retains in-frame rearrangements with V and J assigned. A fraction of the clones does not appear; measured against another copy, unresolved V genes explain less than half of the discrepancy, and the remainder lacks a known reason. Clone size and V and J calls were adopted from that table, with D and trimming inferred from the DNA. A total of just over 80,000 clones appear in this sample, about 76% of them only once. Around 40% of the sample is taken by the ten largest.

The study at large found these results: The amount of clinical and demographic metadata varied by source and participant and was provided uncurated.

The collaborating institutions used their own protocols to collect whole blood in K2EDTA tubes. For TCRbeta analysis, collaborators shipped samples as frozen whole blood, isolated PBMCs, or DNA extracted from either of those sample types. This TCR was sampled from a man of 80 years or more with acute or convalescent COVID-19. The sample was peripheral blood. This chain is built from TRBV7-9 and TRBJ1-1, with a weak D call of TRBD1 (6 bases match). The encoded CDR3 is CASSLTTGGNTEAFF. The DNA sequence is as follows: TGTGCCAGCAGCCTAACGACAGGTGGGAACACTGAAGCTTTCTTT. When the CDR3 is completed using the reference TRBV7-9 and TRBJ1-1 genes on either side, the full variable domain is DTGVSQNPRHKITKRGQNVTFRCDPISEHNRLYWYRQTLGQGPEFLTYFQNEAQLEKSRLLSDRFSAERPKGSFSTLEIQRTEQGDSAMYLCASSLTTGGNTEAFFGQGTRLTVV.